The 3 T cell receptor beta chains below were found in one sample sequenced in a study of blood T cell repertoires in COVID-19. The method was immunoSEQ multiplex PCR; TCRdb's version includes in-frame clones alone and lacks a portion of them. The top ten clones hold 2.5% of a sample with some 150,000 clones, 87% of them seen once. Sequencing used peripheral blood. All receptors derive from a man aged 50 to 60 with active COVID-19.

V and J are TRBV30 and TRBJ2-1, with TRBD2 identical over 9 bases. V was clipped by 2 bases and J by 4 bases; unmatched bases: 6. This CDR3 has 15 amino acids. CDR1 is GTSNPN and CDR2 is SVGIG in the germline V gene (reference sequence). The CDR3 region is CAWSPAGGGYNEQFF. The CDR3 DNA sequence: TGTGCCTGGAGTCCAGCGGGGGGCGGGTACAATGAGCAGTTCTTC.

The chain employs TRBV3-1 (or the pseudogene TRBV3-2) and TRBJ1-4; the D is unclear. Germline assignment: CDR1 LGHDT and CDR2 YNNKEL (reference sequence). This CDR3 spans 15 amino acids. The ends were cut back, 2 bases at V and 4 bases at J, with 11 bases in the middle. CDR3 protein: CASSQRGPVNEKLFF. The CDR3 bases are TGTGCCAGCAGCCAACGAGGCCCCGTTAATGAAAAACTGTTTTTT.

CDR3 DNA: TGCAGTGCTAGTCCGACCCGAGGCGAGCAGTACTTC. Translating it yields CSASPTRGEQYF. V usage is TRBV20-1 and J usage is TRBJ2-7; D uncertain. The CDR3 loop spans 12 amino acids. V was clipped by 3 bases and J by 6 bases, with 12 bases between them. Germline CDR1 DFQATT, CDR2 SNEGSKA (reference sequence).